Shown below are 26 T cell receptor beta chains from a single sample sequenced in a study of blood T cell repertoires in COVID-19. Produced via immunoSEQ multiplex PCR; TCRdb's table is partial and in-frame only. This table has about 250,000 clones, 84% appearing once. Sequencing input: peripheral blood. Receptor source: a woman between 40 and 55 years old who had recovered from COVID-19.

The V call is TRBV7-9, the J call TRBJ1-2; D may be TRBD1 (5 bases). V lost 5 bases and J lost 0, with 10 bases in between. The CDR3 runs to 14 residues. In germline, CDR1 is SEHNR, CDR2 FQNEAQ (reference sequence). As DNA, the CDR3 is TGTGCCAGCAGCCCGCGGGGGGCTAACTATGGCTACACCTTC. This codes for CASSPRGANYGYTF.

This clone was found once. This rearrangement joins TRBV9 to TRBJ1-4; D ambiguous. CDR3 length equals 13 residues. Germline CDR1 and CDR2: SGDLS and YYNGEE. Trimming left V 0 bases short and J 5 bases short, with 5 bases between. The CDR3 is CASSVGGNEKLFF. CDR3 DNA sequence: TGTGCCAGCAGCGTAGGAGGAAATGAAAAACTGTTTTTT. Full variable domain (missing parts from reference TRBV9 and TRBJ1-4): DSGVTQTPKHLITATGQRVTLRCSPRSGDLSVYWYQQSLDQGLQFLIQYYNGEERAKGNILERFSAQQFPDLHSELNLSSLELGDSALYFCASSVGGNEKLFFGSGTQLSVL.

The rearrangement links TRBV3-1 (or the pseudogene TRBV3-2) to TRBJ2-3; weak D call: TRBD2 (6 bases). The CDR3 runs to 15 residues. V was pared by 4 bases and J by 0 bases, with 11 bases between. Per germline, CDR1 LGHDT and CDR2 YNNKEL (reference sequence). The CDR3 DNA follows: TGTGCCAGCAGCCCTACCGGGACTAGCACAGATACGCAGTATTTT. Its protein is CASSPTGTSTDTQYF.

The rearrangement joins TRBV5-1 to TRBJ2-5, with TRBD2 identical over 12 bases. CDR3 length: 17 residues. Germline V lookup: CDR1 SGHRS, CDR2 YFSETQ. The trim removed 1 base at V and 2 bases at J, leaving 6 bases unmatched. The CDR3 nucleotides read TGCGCCAGCAGCTTGCAGACTAGCGGGGGCACTCAAGAGACCCAGTACTTC. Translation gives CASSLQTSGGTQETQYF.

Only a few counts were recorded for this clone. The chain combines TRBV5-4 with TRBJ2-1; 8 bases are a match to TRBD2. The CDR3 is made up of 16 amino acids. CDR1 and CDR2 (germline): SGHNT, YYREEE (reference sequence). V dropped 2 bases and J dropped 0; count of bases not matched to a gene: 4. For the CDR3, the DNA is TGTGCCAGCAGCTTAGGCCGGGGGGGCTCCTACAATGAGCAGTTCTTC. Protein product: CASSLGRGGSYNEQFF.

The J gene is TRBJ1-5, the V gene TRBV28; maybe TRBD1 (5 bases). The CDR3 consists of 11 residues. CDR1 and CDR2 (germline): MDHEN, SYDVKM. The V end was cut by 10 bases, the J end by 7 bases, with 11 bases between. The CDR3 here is CATTGGQPQHF. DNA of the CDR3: TGTGCCACCACCGGGGGGCAGCCCCAGCATTTT.

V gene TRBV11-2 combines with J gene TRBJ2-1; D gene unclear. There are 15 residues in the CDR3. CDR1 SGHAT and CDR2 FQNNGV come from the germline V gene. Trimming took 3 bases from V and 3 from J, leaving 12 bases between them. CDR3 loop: CASSLSLGSYNEQFF. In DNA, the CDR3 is TGTGCCAGCAGCTTGTCTCTTGGCAGCTACAATGAGCAGTTCTTC.

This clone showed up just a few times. CDR3 loop: CAWSLGRNQPQHF. CDR3 bases: TGTGCCTGGAGCCTTGGGAGGAATCAGCCCCAGCATTTT. The V gene is TRBV30, the J gene TRBJ1-5, with D unclear. The CDR3 sequence is 13 residues long. V was clipped by 3 bases and J by 4 bases, with 10 bases between them. In germline, CDR1 is GTSNPN, CDR2 SVGIG (reference sequence). The full variable domain, with the rest looked up from reference TRBV30 and TRBJ1-5, is SQTIHQWPATLVQPVGSPLSLECTVEGTSNPNLYWYRQAAGRGLQLLFYSVGIGQISSEVPQNLSASRPQDRQFILSSKKLLLSDSGFYLCAWSLGRNQPQHFGDGTRLSIL.

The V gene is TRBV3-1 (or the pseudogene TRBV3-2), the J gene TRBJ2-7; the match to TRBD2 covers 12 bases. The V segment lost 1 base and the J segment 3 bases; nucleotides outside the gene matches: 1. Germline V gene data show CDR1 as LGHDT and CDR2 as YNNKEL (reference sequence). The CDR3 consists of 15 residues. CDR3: CASSQGGLAGYEQYF. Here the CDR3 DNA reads TGTGCCAGCAGCCAAGGGGGACTAGCGGGCTACGAGCAGTACTTC.

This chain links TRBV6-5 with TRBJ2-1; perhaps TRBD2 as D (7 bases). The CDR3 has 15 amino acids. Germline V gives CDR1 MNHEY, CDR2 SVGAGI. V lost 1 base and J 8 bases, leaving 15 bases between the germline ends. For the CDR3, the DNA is TGTGCCAGCAGTTACTTGTCGGGGGGCGGGGATGAGCAGTTCTTC. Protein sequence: CASSYLSGGGDEQFF.

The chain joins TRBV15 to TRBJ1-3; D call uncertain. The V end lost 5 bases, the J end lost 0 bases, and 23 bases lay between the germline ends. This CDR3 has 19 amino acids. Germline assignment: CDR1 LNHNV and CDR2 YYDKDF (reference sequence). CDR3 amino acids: CATSPYERGRTPSGNTIYF. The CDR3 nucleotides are TGTGCCACCAGCCCATATGAACGAGGGAGGACTCCCTCTGGAAACACCATATATTTT.

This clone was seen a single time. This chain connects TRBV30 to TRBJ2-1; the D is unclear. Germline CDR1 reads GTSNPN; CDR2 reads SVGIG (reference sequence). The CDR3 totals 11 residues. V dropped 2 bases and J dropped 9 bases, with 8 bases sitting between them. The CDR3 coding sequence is TGTGCCTGGAGTAGAACTATTGAGCAGTTCTTC. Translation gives CAWSRTIEQFF.

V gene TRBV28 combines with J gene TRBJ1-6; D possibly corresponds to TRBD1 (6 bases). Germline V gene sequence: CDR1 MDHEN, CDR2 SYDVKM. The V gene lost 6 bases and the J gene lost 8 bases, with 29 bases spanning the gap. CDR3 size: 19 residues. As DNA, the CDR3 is TGTGCCAGCAGATCCGATTCCATAGGGACACCGGGGACGGATTCACCCCTCCACTTT. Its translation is CASRSDSIGTPGTDSPLHF.

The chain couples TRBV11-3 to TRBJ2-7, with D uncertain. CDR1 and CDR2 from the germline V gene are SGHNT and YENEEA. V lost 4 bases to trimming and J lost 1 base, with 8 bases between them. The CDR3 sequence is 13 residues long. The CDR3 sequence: CASSSELSYEQYF. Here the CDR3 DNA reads TGTGCCAGCAGCTCGGAGCTTTCCTACGAGCAGTACTTC.

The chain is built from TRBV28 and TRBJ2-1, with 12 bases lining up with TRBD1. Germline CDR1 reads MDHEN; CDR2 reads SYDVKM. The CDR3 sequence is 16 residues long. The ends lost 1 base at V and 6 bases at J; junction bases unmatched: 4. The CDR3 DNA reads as TGTGCCAGCAGTTTATCGGGACAGGGGGCATTCAATGAGCAGTTCTTC. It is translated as CASSLSGQGAFNEQFF.

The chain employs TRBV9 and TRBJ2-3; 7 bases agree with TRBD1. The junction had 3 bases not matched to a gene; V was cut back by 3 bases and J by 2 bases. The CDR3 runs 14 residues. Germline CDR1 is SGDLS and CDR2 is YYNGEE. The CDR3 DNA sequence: TGTGCCAGCAGCGCGGGACAGAACACAGATACGCAGTATTTT. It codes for CASSAGQNTDTQYF.

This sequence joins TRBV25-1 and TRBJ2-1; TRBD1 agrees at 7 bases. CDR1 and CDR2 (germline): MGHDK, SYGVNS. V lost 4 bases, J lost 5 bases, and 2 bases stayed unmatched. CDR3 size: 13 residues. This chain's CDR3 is CASSAGQDNEQFF. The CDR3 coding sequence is TGTGCCAGCAGTGCCGGACAGGACAATGAGCAGTTCTTC.

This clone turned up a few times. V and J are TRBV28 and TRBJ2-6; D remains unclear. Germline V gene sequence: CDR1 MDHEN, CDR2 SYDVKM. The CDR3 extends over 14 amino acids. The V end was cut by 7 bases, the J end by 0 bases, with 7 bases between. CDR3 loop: CASTVSSGANVLTF. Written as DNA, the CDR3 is TGTGCCAGCACCGTGAGCTCTGGGGCCAACGTCCTGACTTTC.

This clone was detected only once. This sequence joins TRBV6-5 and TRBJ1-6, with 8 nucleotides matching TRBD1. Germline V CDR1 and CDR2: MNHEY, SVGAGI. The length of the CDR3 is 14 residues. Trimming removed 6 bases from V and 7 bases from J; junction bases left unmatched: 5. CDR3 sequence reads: CASSTGGDNSPLHF. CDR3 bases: TGTGCCAGCAGCACAGGGGGTGACAATTCACCCCTCCACTTT.

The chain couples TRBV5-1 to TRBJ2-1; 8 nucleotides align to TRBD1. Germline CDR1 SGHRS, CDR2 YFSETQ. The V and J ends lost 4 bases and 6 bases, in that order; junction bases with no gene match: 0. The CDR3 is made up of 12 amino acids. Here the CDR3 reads CASSTGGNEQFF. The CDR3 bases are TGCGCCAGCAGCACAGGGGGCAATGAGCAGTTCTTC. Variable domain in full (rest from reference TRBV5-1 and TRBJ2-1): KAGVTQTPRYLIKTRGQQVTLSCSPISGHRSVSWYQQTPGQGLQFLFEYFSETQRNKGNFPGRFSGRQFSNSRSEMNVSTLELGDSALYLCASSTGGNEQFFGPGTRLTVL.

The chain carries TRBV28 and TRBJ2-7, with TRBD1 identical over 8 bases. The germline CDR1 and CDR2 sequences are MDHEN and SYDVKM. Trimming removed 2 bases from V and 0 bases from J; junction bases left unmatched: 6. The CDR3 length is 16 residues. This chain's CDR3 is CASSLQGTGSSYEQYF. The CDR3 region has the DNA TGTGCCAGCAGTTTACAGGGGACAGGTAGCTCCTACGAGCAGTACTTC.

The CDR3 DNA follows: TGCGCCAGCAGCTTGGAGGGGCAGGGGGCGCAGGAAAAACTGTTTTTT. Translating gives CASSLEGQGAQEKLFF. The chain combines TRBV5-1 with TRBJ1-4; 8 nucleotides agree with TRBD1. This CDR3 has 16 amino acids. With V trimmed by 0 bases and J by 8 bases, 9 bases remained unmatched. Germline V lookup: CDR1 SGHRS, CDR2 YFSETQ.

CDR3 in amino acids: CSTSGTGSGELFF. DNA for the CDR3: TGCAGTACCAGTGGGACAGGGTCCGGGGAGCTGTTTTTT. The chain combines TRBV20-1 with TRBJ2-2, with 9 nucleotides matching TRBD1. Trimming at V came to 8 bases and at J to 6 bases, leaving 7 bases not matched to a gene. Germline assignment: CDR1 DFQATT and CDR2 SNEGSKA (reference sequence). The CDR3 loop spans 13 amino acids.

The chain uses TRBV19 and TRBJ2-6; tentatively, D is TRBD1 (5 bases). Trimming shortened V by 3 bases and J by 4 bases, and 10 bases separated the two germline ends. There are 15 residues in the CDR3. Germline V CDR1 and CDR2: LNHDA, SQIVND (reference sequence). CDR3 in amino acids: CASSMAGRGANVLTF. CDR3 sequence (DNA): TGTGCCAGTAGTATGGCAGGGCGAGGGGCCAACGTCCTGACTTTC.

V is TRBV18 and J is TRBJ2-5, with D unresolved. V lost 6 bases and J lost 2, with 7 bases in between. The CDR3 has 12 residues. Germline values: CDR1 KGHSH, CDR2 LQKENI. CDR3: CASSNIQETQYF. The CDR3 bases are TGTGCCAGCTCGAACATTCAAGAGACCCAGTACTTC.

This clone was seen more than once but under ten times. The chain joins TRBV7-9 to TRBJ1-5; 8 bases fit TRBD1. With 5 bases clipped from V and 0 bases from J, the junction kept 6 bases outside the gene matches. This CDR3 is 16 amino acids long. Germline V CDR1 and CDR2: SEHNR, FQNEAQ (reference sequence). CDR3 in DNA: TGTGCCAGCAGCGACGGGACAGGCTATAGCAATCAGCCCCAGCATTTT. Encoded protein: CASSDGTGYSNQPQHF.